Presented here are 17 T cell receptor beta chains from one specimen sequenced in a study of T cells in Graves' hyperthyroidism and ophthalmopathy. Amplification of TCR beta CDR3 regions was performed using RNA transcripts as template. The HTBI set primed first-round TCR CDR3 RT-PCR. TCRdb itself ran the multiplex PCR reads through MiXCR, one entry per CDR3 protein. The data show about 260,000 distinct CDR3 sequences, 16% seen once. The sequencing sample was made of blood. The source of these receptors is a woman between 18 and 29 years old with Graves' ophthalmopathy.

This clonotype came up many times. This rearrangement joins TRBV5-6 to TRBJ1-2; D gene unclear. There are 13 residues in the CDR3. Trimming left V 1 base short and J 4 bases short, with 8 bases between. Looked up from germline, CDR1 is SGHDT and CDR2 is YYEEEE. DNA of the CDR3: TGTGCCAGCAGCTTGCCGGCAGTCTATGGCTACACCTTC. It codes for CASSLPAVYGYTF.

Turning to this clonotype: A read error may be the cause here, since a much bigger clone is one base away. The chain couples TRBV12-3 or TRBV12-4 to TRBJ2-2, with 7 bases matching TRBD2. The CDR3 runs 18 residues. Unmatched junction bases numbered 11, after V lost 2 bases and J lost 2 bases. Written as DNA, the CDR3 is TGTGCCAGCAGTTTACTTATGCGACTAGCTCAAAACACCGGGGAGCTGTTTTTT. Protein sequence: CASSLLMRLAQNTGELFF.

As concerns this clonotype: A single base separates this from a much larger clone, so it may be a read error. V and J are TRBV4-3 and TRBJ2-2; no firm D call. The CDR3 is 14 residues long. V gave up 4 bases and J gave up 4 bases, with 10 bases separating them. Germline V gene data show CDR1 as LGHNA and CDR2 as YSLEER. CDR3 in DNA: TGCGCCAGCAGCCCAGGTCGCGGCACCGGGGAGCTGTTTTTT. Translating it yields CASSPGRGTGELFF.

This clonotype showed up just a few times. CDR3 nucleotide sequence: TGTGCTAGTGGTCCCGGGGACAGGGAGGTAACCGGGGAGCTGTTTTTT. This sequence encodes CASGPGDREVTGELFF. The chain is built from TRBV12-5 and TRBJ2-2, with 9 bases aligning to TRBD1. This CDR3 has 16 residues. In germline, CDR1 is LGHNT, CDR2 FRNRAP. V was pared by 5 bases and J by 5 bases, with 9 bases of the junction left unmatched.

This clonotype was seen ten or more times. The chain employs TRBV27 and TRBJ2-7, with D unresolved. Germline V gene lookup returns CDR1 MNHEY and CDR2 SMNVEV (reference sequence). The CDR3 covers 11 residues. V lost 6 bases, J lost 3 bases, and 6 bases lay in between. The CDR3 DNA sequence: TGTGCCAGCAGCTTTGGCTACGAGCAGTACTTC. Translating it yields CASSFGYEQYF.

A word on this clonotype: This may be a read error: a much more frequent sequence differs by one nucleotide. J is TRBJ1-1 and V is TRBV7-9; TRBD1 is a possible D gene (5 bases). V shed 1 base and J shed 10 bases, with 13 bases lying between them. The CDR3 loop spans 13 amino acids. From germline, CDR1 is SEHNR and CDR2 FQNEAQ (reference sequence). CDR3 sequence reads: CASSLEGRPGAFF. The DNA of the CDR3 is TGTGCCAGCAGCTTAGAGGGGAGGCCTGGAGCTTTCTTT.

This clonotype was seen ten or more times. The V gene is TRBV27, the J gene TRBJ2-2; D remains ambiguous. Trimming stripped 1 base from V and 6 bases from J, with 3 bases between. Germline lookup yields CDR1 MNHEY and CDR2 SMNVEV (reference sequence). CDR3 length: 12 residues. The CDR3 DNA sequence: TGTGCCAGCAGTTTATTTTCCGGGGAGCTGTTTTTT. Protein product: CASSLFSGELFF.

In this sample, this clonotype turned up many times. V usage is TRBV3-1 and J usage is TRBJ1-2, with 10 bases that match TRBD1. J gave up 2 bases and V 4 bases, and 4 bases lay outside the gene matches. CDR1 LGHDT and CDR2 YNNKEL come from the germline V gene (reference sequence). CDR3 length: 15 residues. CDR3 sequence (DNA): TGTGCCAGCAGCCCGACAGGGGGCTCAAACTATGGCTACACCTTC. It specifies CASSPTGGSNYGYTF.

CDR3 loop: CSVCLIGTSGRLPNNEQFF. CDR3 coding DNA: TGCAGCGTCTGTTTGATCGGGACTAGCGGGAGGTTGCCGAACAATGAGCAGTTCTTC. This chain links TRBV29-1 with TRBJ2-1, with TRBD2 matching over 15 bases. The J segment lost 5 bases and the V segment lost 6 bases, leaving 17 bases of the junction unmatched. Germline loops: CDR1 SQVTM, CDR2 ANQGSEA. CDR3 length: 19 amino acids.

This clonotype turned up a few times. The chain joins TRBV11-3 to TRBJ2-1; 8 nucleotides line up with TRBD2. Germline-derived CDR1 and CDR2 are SGHNT and YENEEA. This CDR3 has 16 residues. The junction had 6 bases not matched to a gene; V was cut back by 0 bases and J by 5 bases. The CDR3 region has the DNA TGTGCCAGCAGCTTAGATGGGAGCGGGGGTGACAATGAGCAGTTCTTC. It is translated as CASSLDGSGGDNEQFF.

This clonotype was detected ten times or more. The chain has TRBV11-3 and TRBJ2-1; D tentatively reads TRBD1 or TRBD2 (5 bases each). CDR1 SGHNT and CDR2 YENEEA come from the germline V gene. V lost 2 bases and J 7 bases, leaving 9 bases between the germline ends. The CDR3 spans 13 residues. The CDR3 loop reads CASSLLGENEQFF. Written as DNA, the CDR3 is TGTGCCAGCAGCTTACTAGGGGAGAATGAGCAGTTCTTC.

This clonotype was found a few times. This may come from a read error, since a much larger clone is one base off. DNA of the CDR3: TGTGCCAGCACTGCGTCCGGGACAGGGGGCCAAGAGACCCAGTACTTC. This sequence encodes CASTASGTGGQETQYF. The chain links TRBV18 to TRBJ2-5; 11 bases are shared with TRBD1. Germline loops: CDR1 KGHSH, CDR2 LQKENI. This CDR3 contains 16 residues. V trimming: 8 bases; J trimming: 1 base; junction bases outside the gene matches: 9. Full variable domain (outside the CDR3, taken from reference TRBV18 and TRBJ2-5): NAGVMQNPRHLVRRRGQEARLRCSPMKGHSHVYWYRQLPEEGLKFMVYLQKENIIDESGMPKERFSAEFPKEGPSILRIQQVVRGDSAAYFCASTASGTGGQETQYFGPGTRLLVL.

This clonotype has at least ten counts. V gene TRBV6-1 combines with J gene TRBJ2-1, with TRBD2 matching over 8 bases. The CDR3 covers 15 residues. With 8 bases clipped from V and 0 bases from J, the junction kept 6 bases outside the gene matches. Germline assignment: CDR1 MNHNS and CDR2 SASEGT. The CDR3 DNA sequence: TGTGCCAGCTCTTTAGCGGGAACCTCCTACAATGAGCAGTTCTTC. Its translation: CASSLAGTSYNEQFF.

This clonotype came up once. The DNA for the CDR3 is TGTGCCACCAGCAGTCGACAGGGACAAGAGACCCAGTACTTC. Encoded protein: CATSSRQGQETQYF. This chain links TRBV15 with TRBJ2-5; 7 bases match TRBD1. There are 14 residues in the CDR3. Looked up from germline, CDR1 is LNHNV and CDR2 is YYDKDF (reference sequence). J gave up 2 bases and V 3 bases, and 3 bases lay outside the gene matches. The full variable domain, with the rest looked up from reference TRBV15 and TRBJ2-5, is DAMVIQNPRYQVTQFGKPVTLSCSQTLNHNVMYWYQQKSSQAPKLLFHYYDKDFNNEADTPDNFQSRRPNTSFCFLDIRSPGLGDTAMYLCATSSRQGQETQYFGPGTRLLVL.

The table lists this clonotype with many counts. This chain uses TRBV20-1 with TRBJ1-1; tentative D call: TRBD1 (6 bases). The ends were cut back, 6 bases at V and 3 bases at J, with 20 bases in the middle. Germline V gene data show CDR1 as DFQATT and CDR2 as SNEGSKA (reference sequence). The CDR3 is made up of 15 amino acids. CDR3 DNA: TGCAGTGCCCATGGACTAAGGGGGGCGGACACTGAAGCTTTCTTT. Protein: CSAHGLRGADTEAFF.

A word on this clonotype: It may be a read error: a sequence one base away is much more abundant. V usage is TRBV7-9 and J usage is TRBJ1-2; the D is unclear. The CDR3 extends over 15 amino acids. Germline CDR1 is SEHNR and CDR2 is FQNEAQ (reference sequence). CDR3 sequence (DNA): TGTGCCAGCAGCTTAGCGTCGGACGACCTCTATGACTACACCTTC. Its protein is CASSLASDDLYDYTF.

This clonotype was detected ten times or more. This sequence joins TRBV7-9 and TRBJ2-1; no definite D call. CDR1 and CDR2 from the germline V gene are SEHNR and FQNEAQ (reference sequence). The CDR3 extends over 12 amino acids. V was cut by 3 bases and J by 10 bases, with 10 bases left in between. The CDR3 DNA reads TGTGCCAGCAGCTTGGACCGGGCAGAGCAGTTCTTC. Translating gives CASSLDRAEQFF. Full variable domain (missing parts from reference TRBV7-9 and TRBJ2-1): DTGVSQNPRHKITKRGQNVTFRCDPISEHNRLYWYRQTLGQGPEFLTYFQNEAQLEKSRLLSDRFSAERPKGSFSTLEIQRTEQGDSAMYLCASSLDRAEQFFGPGTRLTVL.